This T cell receptor beta chain was sequenced in a study of siplizumab effects on memory and regulatory T cells. Germline loops: CDR1 SNHLY, CDR2 FYNNEI. This CDR3 region has 14 residues. Between the trimmed V and J ends, which lost 8 bases and 5 bases, there was a span of 18 bases. Measured with immunoSEQ multiplex PCR; TCRdb has only the in-frame clones, and not every one. Seen here are about 100,000 clones, around 92% observed once, and the top ten hold under 0.15%. This sequence originates from a human donor in good health. Sample: CD4+ T cells sorted from blood. The chain uses TRBV2 and TRBJ2-5; TRBD2 is a possible D gene (7 bases). The DNA of the CDR3 is TGTGCCAGCGGACCGACGGGGGGCGCGGAGACCCAGTACTTC. Translation gives CASGPTGGAETQYF.